Detailed here is one TCR beta chain. Its antigen is still unknown. No much larger clone is present one base from it, and per-base qualities are unavailable. The data belong to a study of blood T cell repertoires in COVID-19 (dated by TCRdb to 2020 to 2022). Study-level background: The collaborator samples originated in the United States, Italy and Spain and spanned the acute and convalescent phases of COVID-19. A de-identified subject ID, COVID-19 status, age in years and sex were almost always included in the sample metadata. Where HLA class I and class II types were available, the types were taken from metadata supplied by the sample provider, not from assay-based typing. The prospective study material was composed of cDNA or gDNA derived from T cells, B-cell-depleted T cells, or PBMCs. The repertoires were made available in a free public database intended to serve as a resource for research on the immune response to SARS-CoV-2. The dataset comprised deeply sampled blood TCRbeta repertoires from subjects exposed to, actively infected with, or recovered from COVID-19. Samples were obtained from the ongoing ImmuneRACE study (first 160 participants) and from over a thousand subjects provided by 6 global collaborators.

Each collaborating institution followed its own protocols to collect whole blood in K2EDTA tubes. Collaborator samples were shipped for TCRbeta analysis as frozen whole blood, isolated PBMCs, or DNA extracted from either sample type. Compared with germline, V lacks 4 bases and J lacks 0 bases; bases without a gene match: 28. Measured from the cysteine to the phenylalanine, the CDR3 is 23 residues long. CDR3 DNA only is kept here, 69 bases in frame from base 1. TCRbeta CDR3 regions were amplified from genomic DNA using the immunoSEQ Assay, a bias-controlled multiplex PCR. The authors processed their data as follows. The number of nucleated cells in each sample was estimated from the amplification of reference gene primers within the assay. To quantify the absolute abundance of each unique TCRbeta CDR3 rearrangement, sequence reads were collapsed and filtered. Productive Simpson clonality was computed per sample as the square root of Simpson's diversity index over productive rearrangements. In TCRdb, the immuneACCESS table is reduced to in-frame sequences with V and J assigned. These tables do not hold every clone; where another copy was compared, an unresolved V gene accounts for under half, and the others remain unexplained. The V and J calls and clone size were taken over from that table, and D and trimming were inferred from the DNA. The sample records around 150,000 clones, around 85% of which are singletons. The top ten clonotypes cover around 3.2% of the sample.

Results and caveats for the whole study, not just this receptor: How much clinical and demographic metadata was included differed by source and by participant, and the metadata was provided uncurated.

This sequence was found in a human donor with acute or convalescent COVID-19. The donor label of this sample is uncertain. The material sequenced was peripheral blood. The sequence joins TRBV5-3 to TRBJ1-5; a stretch of 7 junction bases matches TRBD1. TRBV5-3 is designated an ORF whose function remains uncertain. The sequenced DNA is TGTGCCAGAAGCATAACAGGGGAAACCCCAAGCCGGAGGAATAACTATAGCAATCAGCCCCAGCATTTT. This gives the protein CARSITGETPSRRNNYSNQPQHF.